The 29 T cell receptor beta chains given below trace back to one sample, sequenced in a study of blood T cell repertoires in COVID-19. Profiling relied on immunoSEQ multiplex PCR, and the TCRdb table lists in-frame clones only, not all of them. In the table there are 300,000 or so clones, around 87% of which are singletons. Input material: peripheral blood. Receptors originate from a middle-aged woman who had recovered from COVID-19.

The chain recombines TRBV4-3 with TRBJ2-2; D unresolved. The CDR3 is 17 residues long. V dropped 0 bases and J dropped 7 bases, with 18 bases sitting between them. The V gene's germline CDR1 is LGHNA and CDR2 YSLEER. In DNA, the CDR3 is TGCGCCAGCAGCCAAGAAGGTAGGAGCAGCTATGGCGGGGAGCTGTTTTTT. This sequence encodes CASSQEGRSSYGGELFF.

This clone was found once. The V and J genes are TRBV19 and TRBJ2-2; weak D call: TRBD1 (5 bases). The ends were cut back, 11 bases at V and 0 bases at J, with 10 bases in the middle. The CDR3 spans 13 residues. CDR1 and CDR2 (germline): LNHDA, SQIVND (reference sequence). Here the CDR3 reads CAVDRPNTGELFF. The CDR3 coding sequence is TGTGCCGTCGACAGACCGAACACCGGGGAGCTGTTTTTT.

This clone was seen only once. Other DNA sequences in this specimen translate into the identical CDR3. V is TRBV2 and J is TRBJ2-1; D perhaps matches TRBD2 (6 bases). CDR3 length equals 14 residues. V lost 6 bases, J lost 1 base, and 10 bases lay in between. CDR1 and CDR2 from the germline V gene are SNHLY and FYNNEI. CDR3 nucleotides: TGTGCCAGCAGAACCGGGGGATCCTACAATGAGCAGTTCTTC. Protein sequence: CASRTGGSYNEQFF.

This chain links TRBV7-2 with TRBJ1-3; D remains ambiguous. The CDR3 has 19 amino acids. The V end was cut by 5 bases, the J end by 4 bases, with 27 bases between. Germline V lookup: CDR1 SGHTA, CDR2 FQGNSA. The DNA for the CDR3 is TGTGCCAGCAGCCCCCGGGGAGACGAGTACACCGACGCGGGAAACACCATATATTTT. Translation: CASSPRGDEYTDAGNTIYF.

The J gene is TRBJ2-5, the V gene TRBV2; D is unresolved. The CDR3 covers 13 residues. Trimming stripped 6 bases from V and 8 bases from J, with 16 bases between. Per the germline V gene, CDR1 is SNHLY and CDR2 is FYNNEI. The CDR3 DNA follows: TGTGCCAGCAGCCAGTCCTCCCGTAGCACCCAGTACTTC. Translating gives CASSQSSRSTQYF.

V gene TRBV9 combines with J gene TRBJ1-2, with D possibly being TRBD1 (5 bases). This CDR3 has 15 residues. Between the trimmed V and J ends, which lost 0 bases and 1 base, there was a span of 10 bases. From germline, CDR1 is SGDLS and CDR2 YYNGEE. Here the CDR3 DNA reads TGTGCCAGCAGCGTAGGGGGGGACCTTAACTATGGCTACACCTTC. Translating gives CASSVGGDLNYGYTF.

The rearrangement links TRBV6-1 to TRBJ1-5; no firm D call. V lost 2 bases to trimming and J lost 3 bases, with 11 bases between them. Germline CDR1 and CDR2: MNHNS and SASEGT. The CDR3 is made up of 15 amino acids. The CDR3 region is CASSETRQDNQPQHF. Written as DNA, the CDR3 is TGTGCCAGCAGTGAAACTCGCCAGGACAATCAGCCCCAGCATTTT.

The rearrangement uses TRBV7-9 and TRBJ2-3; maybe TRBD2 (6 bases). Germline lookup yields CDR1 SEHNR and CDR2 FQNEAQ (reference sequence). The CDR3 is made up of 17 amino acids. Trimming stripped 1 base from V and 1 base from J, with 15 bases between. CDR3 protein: CASSLVQGGWGTDTQYF. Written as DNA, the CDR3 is TGTGCCAGCAGCTTAGTTCAGGGAGGTTGGGGCACAGATACGCAGTATTTT.

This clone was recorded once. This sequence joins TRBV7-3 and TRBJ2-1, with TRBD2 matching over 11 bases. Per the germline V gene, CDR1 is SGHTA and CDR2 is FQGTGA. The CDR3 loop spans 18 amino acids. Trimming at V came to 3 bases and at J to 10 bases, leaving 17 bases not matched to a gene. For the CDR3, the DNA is TGTGCCAGCAGCTTCCCGCAGCTCACTAGCGGGGGATTAGGGGAGCAGTTCTTC. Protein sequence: CASSFPQLTSGGLGEQFF.

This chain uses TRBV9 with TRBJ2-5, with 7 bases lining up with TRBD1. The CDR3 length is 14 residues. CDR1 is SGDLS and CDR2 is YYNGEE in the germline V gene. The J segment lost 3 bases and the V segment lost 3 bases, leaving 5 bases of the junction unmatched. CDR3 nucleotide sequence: TGTGCCAGCAGCGGACAGGGTTGGAAAGAGACCCAGTACTTC. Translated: CASSGQGWKETQYF.

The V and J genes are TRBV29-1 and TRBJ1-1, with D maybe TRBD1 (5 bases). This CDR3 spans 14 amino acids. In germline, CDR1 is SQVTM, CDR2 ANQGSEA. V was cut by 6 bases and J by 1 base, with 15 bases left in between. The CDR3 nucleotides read TGCAGCGTGGGAGCGGGACTCTGGAACACTGAAGCTTTCTTT. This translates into CSVGAGLWNTEAFF.

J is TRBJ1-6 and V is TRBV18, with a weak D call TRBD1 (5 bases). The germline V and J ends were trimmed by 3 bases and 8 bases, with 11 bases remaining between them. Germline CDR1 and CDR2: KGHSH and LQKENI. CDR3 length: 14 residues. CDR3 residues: CASSPGLGDSPLHF. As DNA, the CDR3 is TGTGCCAGCTCACCGGGACTTGGAGATTCACCCCTCCACTTT.

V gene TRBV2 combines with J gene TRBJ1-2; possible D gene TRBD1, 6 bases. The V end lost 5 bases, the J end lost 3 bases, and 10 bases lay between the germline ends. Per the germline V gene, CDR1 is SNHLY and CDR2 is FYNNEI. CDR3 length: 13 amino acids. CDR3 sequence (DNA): TGTGCCAGCAGTCCCCCAGGGGACTATGGCTACACCTTC. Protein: CASSPPGDYGYTF.

DNA of the CDR3: TGCAGCGTTGGGCGACACCTGAACACTGAAGCTTTCTTT. Translating gives CSVGRHLNTEAFF. The genes are TRBV29-1 and TRBJ1-1; D gene ambiguous. CDR1 is SQVTM, CDR2 ANQGSEA, per germline. Trimming pared 4 bases from V and 0 bases from J, leaving 9 bases between. The CDR3 runs 13 residues.

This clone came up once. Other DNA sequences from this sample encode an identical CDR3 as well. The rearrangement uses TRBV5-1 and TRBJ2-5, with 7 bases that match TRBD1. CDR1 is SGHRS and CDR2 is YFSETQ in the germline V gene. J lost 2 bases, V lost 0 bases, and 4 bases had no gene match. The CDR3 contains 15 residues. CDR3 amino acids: CASSLVGTAQETQYF. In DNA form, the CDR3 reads TGCGCCAGCAGCTTGGTTGGGACAGCGCAAGAGACCCAGTACTTC. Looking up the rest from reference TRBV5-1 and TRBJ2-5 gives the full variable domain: KAGVTQTPRYLIKTRGQQVTLSCSPISGHRSVSWYQQTPGQGLQFLFEYFSETQRNKGNFPGRFSGRQFSNSRSEMNVSTLELGDSALYLCASSLVGTAQETQYFGPGTRLLVL.

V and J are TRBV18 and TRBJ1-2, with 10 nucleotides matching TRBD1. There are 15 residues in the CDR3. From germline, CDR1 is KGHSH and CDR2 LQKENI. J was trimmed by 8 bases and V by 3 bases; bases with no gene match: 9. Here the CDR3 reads CASSPRPGQGHGYTF. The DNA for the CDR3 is TGTGCCAGCTCACCCCGCCCGGGACAGGGGCACGGCTACACCTTC.

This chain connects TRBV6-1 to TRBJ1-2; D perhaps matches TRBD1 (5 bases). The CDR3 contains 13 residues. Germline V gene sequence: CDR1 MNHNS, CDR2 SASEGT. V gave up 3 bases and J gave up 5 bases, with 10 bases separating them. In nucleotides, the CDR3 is TGTGCCAGCAGTGAGGGGGGGGGATATGGCTACACCTTC. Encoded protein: CASSEGGGYGYTF.

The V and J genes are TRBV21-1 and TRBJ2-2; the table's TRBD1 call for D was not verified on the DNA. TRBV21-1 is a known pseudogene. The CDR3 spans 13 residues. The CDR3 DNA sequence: TGTGCCAGCAGCAAAGGGGAACGGACAGAGCTGTTTTTT. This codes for CASSKGERTELFF.

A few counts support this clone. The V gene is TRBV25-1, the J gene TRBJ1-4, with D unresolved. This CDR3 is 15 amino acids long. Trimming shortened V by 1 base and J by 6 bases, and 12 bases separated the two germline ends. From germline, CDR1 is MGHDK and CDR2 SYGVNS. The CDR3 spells CASSESDWRDEKLFF. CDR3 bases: TGTGCCAGCAGTGAATCTGACTGGAGGGATGAAAAACTGTTTTTT.

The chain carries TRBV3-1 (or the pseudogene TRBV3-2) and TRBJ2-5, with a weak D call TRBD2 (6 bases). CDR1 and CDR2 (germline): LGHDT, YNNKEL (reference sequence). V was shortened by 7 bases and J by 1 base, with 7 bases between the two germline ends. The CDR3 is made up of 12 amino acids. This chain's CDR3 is CASMGLQETQYF. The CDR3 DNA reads TGTGCCAGCATGGGACTCCAAGAGACCCAGTACTTC.

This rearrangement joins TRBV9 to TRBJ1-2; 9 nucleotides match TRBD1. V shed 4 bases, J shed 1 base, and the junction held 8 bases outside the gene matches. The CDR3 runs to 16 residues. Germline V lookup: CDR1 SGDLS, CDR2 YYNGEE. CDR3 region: CASSPGTGLLNYGYTF. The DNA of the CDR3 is TGTGCCAGCAGCCCCGGGACAGGGCTTCTTAACTATGGCTACACCTTC.

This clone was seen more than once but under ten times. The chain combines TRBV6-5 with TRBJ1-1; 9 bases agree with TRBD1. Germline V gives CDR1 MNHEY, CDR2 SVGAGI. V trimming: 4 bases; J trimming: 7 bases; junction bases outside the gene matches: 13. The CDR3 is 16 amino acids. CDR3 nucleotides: TGTGCCAGCAGTTTCATCGGGACAGGGAGTTCCAATGAAGCTTTCTTT. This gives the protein CASSFIGTGSSNEAFF.

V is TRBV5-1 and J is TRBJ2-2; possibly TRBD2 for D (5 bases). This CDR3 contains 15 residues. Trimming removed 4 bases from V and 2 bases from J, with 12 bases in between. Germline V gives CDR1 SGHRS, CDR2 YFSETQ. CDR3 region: CASSPRGRNTGELFF. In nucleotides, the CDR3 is TGCGCCAGCAGCCCACGGGGAAGAAACACCGGGGAGCTGTTTTTT. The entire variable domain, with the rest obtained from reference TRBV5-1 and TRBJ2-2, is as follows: KAGVTQTPRYLIKTRGQQVTLSCSPISGHRSVSWYQQTPGQGLQFLFEYFSETQRNKGNFPGRFSGRQFSNSRSEMNVSTLELGDSALYLCASSPRGRNTGELFFGEGSRLTVL.

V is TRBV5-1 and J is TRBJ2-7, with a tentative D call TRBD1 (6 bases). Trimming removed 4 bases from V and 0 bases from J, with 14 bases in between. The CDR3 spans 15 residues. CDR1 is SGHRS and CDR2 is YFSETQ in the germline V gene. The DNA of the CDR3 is TGCGCCAGCAGCGGGGGACAACCAAGCTCCTACGAGCAGTACTTC. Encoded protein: CASSGGQPSSYEQYF.

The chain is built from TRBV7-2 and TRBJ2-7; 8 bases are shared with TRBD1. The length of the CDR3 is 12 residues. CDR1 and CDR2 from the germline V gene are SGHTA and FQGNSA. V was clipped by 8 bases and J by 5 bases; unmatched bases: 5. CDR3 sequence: CASLDRGNEQYF. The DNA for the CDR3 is TGTGCCAGCCTAGACAGGGGTAACGAGCAGTACTTC.

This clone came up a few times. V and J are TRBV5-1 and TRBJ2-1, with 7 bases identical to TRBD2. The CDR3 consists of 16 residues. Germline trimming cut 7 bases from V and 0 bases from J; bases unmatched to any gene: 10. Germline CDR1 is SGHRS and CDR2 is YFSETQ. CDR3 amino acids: CASRRLATSSYNEQFF. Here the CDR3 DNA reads TGCGCCAGCCGTCGACTAGCTACTAGCTCCTACAATGAGCAGTTCTTC.

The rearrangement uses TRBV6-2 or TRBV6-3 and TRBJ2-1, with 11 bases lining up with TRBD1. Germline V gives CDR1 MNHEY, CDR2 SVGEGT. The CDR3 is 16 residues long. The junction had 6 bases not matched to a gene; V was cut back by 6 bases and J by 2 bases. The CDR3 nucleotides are TGTGCCAGCAGCCGGGACAGGGGGGTCACCTACAATGAGCAGTTCTTC. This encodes CASSRDRGVTYNEQFF.

Here the CDR3 reads CASRRGSDTGELFF. The CDR3 DNA reads as TGTGCCAGCAGGCGGGGGTCGGACACCGGGGAGCTGTTTTTT. The chain joins TRBV9 to TRBJ2-2; 7 nucleotides agree with TRBD2. Germline V gives CDR1 SGDLS, CDR2 YYNGEE. J was trimmed by 3 bases and V by 5 bases; bases with no gene match: 4. CDR3 length: 14 residues.

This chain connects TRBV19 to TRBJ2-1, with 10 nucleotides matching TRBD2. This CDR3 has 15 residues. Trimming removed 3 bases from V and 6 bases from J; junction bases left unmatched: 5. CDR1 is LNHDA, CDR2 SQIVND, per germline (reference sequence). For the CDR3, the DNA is TGTGCCAGTAGTATGGAGCGGGGGGGCCTCAATGAGCAGTTCTTC. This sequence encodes CASSMERGGLNEQFF.